These 6 T cell receptor beta chains were all obtained from the same sample, sequenced in a study of CD8+CD57+ T cells in acquired aplastic anemia. Previously, flow cytometry had revealed CD8+CD57+ cell expansion in the patients chosen for sequencing. TCR beta VDJ and CDR3 profiles were obtained from a genomic DNA template. Each CDR3 protein gets one entry after TCRdb re-called the reads with MiXCR. In the table there are over 150,000 distinct CDR3 sequences, roughly half of which are singletons. The sample was sorted CD4+, CD8+, or CD8+CD57+ T cells (not recorded which) from PBMCs. These receptors were collected from a human donor with aplastic anemia.

In this sample, this clonotype turned up many times. The V and J genes are TRBV7-3 and TRBJ1-1; no clear D gene. Germline V gene data show CDR1 as SGHTA and CDR2 as FQGTGA. Between the trimmed V and J ends, which lost 0 bases and 4 bases, there was a span of 9 bases. The CDR3 is made up of 14 amino acids. CDR3 nucleotide sequence: TGTGCCAGCAGCTTAACGTCTCGGGGCACTGAAGCTTTCTTT. Its protein product is CASSLTSRGTEAFF.

This clonotype was observed a handful of times. V usage is TRBV27 and J usage is TRBJ1-2; TRBD1 aligns across 9 bases. The CDR3 runs to 14 residues. CDR1 and CDR2 (germline): MNHEY, SMNVEV (reference sequence). The J segment lost 3 bases and the V segment lost 5 bases, leaving 4 bases of the junction unmatched. CDR3 loop: CASSPGQGYYGYTF. The CDR3 DNA reads as TGTGCCAGCAGTCCGGGACAGGGATACTATGGCTACACCTTC.

The chain has TRBV9 and TRBJ2-7; TRBD2 matches 9 bases. Trimming at V came to 0 bases and at J to 1 base, leaving 5 bases not matched to a gene. The CDR3 is 16 amino acids. Germline CDR1 SGDLS, CDR2 YYNGEE. The DNA of the CDR3 is TGTGCCAGCAGCGTAGGAGGGGGACTAGCTTCCTACGAGCAGTACTTC. It translates to CASSVGGGLASYEQYF. The variable domain in full, completed from reference TRBV9 and TRBJ2-7, reads DSGVTQTPKHLITATGQRVTLRCSPRSGDLSVYWYQQSLDQGLQFLIQYYNGEERAKGNILERFSAQQFPDLHSELNLSSLELGDSALYFCASSVGGGLASYEQYFGPGTRLTVT.

This clonotype appeared a few times. A much larger clonotype is one base distant, so this may be a read error. This CDR3 is missing its conserved last phenylalanine or tryptophan, likely due to a read error. V and J are TRBV19 and TRBJ2-1; TRBD2 matches at 8 bases. This CDR3 is built from 13 residues. With 7 bases clipped from V and 6 bases from J, the junction kept 5 bases outside the gene matches. The germline CDR1 and CDR2 sequences are LNHDA and SQIVND (reference sequence). The CDR3 DNA follows: TGTGCCAGTAACCGGGGGGGGGGCAATGAGCAGTTCCTC. Protein product: CASNRGGGNEQFL.

This chain uses TRBV24-1 with TRBJ1-1; 7 nucleotides line up with TRBD1. The CDR3 covers 11 residues. Germline assignment: CDR1 KGHDR and CDR2 SFDVKD. V shed 9 bases and J 11 bases; nucleotides not matched to a gene: 8. The DNA for the CDR3 is TGTGCCACCCGGGACAGCCCCAAGGCTTTCTTT. This sequence encodes CATRDSPKAFF.

The J gene is TRBJ2-1, the V gene TRBV29-1; maybe TRBD2 (5 bases). Germline V gene data show CDR1 as SQVTM and CDR2 as ANQGSEA. This CDR3 is built from 12 residues. V was cut by 3 bases and J by 9 bases, with 12 bases left in between. CDR3 sequence: CSVDRERGEQFF. The CDR3 bases are TGCAGCGTTGACCGGGAACGTGGTGAGCAGTTCTTC.